One sample yielded the 23 T cell receptor beta chains listed below, sequenced in a study of T-cell reconstitution after alpha-beta-depleted transplantation in children (dated by TCRdb to the mid-2010s). The method behind the library was PCR. This sample was sequenced with an Illumina HiSeq 2500. To normalize quantification of the TCRbeta repertoire, the TCR libraries were built with molecular barcoding that relied on unique molecular identifiers. Through fastp at Q25 and MiXCR, TCRdb rebuilt clones from the public reads, retaining in-frame beta chains. Records with the same CDR3 protein are collapsed into one entry carrying the most frequent genes and DNA. The sample data list about 400,000 distinct CDR3 sequences, and about a fifth of these were observed just once. The biggest ten clones account for 3.5% to 4% of the sample. This sample comprised PBMCs from the stem cell graft donor, obtained from the stem cell graft. Every receptor here comes from a human donor who donated a stem cell graft to a child with acute myeloid leukemia.

This clonotype has a count of ten or more. The chain uses TRBV20-1 and TRBJ2-7, with no clear D. The CDR3 is 18 residues long. Trimming stripped 1 base from V and 0 bases from J, with 22 bases between. CDR1 DFQATT and CDR2 SNEGSKA come from the germline V gene (reference sequence). As DNA, the CDR3 is TGCAGTGCTAGAGGCGGCCCACGAGACGGGCGGAGCTCCTACGAGCAGTACTTC. Its protein product is CSARGGPRDGRSSYEQYF.

V gene TRBV2 combines with J gene TRBJ2-2; 9 bases line up with TRBD2. Per the germline V gene, CDR1 is SNHLY and CDR2 is FYNNEI. V lost 0 bases to trimming and J lost 5 bases; unmatched junction nucleotides: 13. This CDR3 has 19 residues. In DNA form, the CDR3 reads TGTGCCAGCAGTGAAGCGCTTAATAGCGGGAGTGGGGGAACCGGGGAGCTGTTTTTT. This translates into CASSEALNSGSGGTGELFF. Drawing the rest from reference TRBV2 and TRBJ2-2, the complete variable domain is EPEVTQTPSHQVTQMGQEVILRCVPISNHLYFYWYRQILGQKVEFLVSFYNNEISEKSEIFDDQFSVERPDGSNFTLKIRSTKLEDSAMYFCASSEALNSGSGGTGELFFGEGSRLTVL.

This clonotype has at least ten counts. The CDR3 coding sequence is TGCAGTGCTAGAGCCCGGGACACCTACACAGATACGCAGTATTTT. It yields the protein CSARARDTYTDTQYF. V usage is TRBV20-1 and J usage is TRBJ2-3, with D perhaps matching TRBD1 (6 bases). Germline V gene lookup returns CDR1 DFQATT and CDR2 SNEGSKA (reference sequence). CDR3 length: 15 amino acids. The V end lost 1 base, the J end lost 2 bases, and 13 bases lay between the germline ends.

The genes are TRBV5-1 and TRBJ2-1, with 11 bases that match TRBD2. V dropped 4 bases and J dropped 4; count of bases not matched to a gene: 7. Germline-derived CDR1 and CDR2 are SGHRS and YFSETQ. This CDR3 has 16 residues. CDR3 sequence: CASSREGLAEYNEQFF. DNA of the CDR3: TGCGCCAGCAGCCGGGAGGGACTAGCGGAATACAATGAGCAGTTCTTC.

This rearrangement joins TRBV25-1 to TRBJ1-2, with D possibly matching TRBD1 (6 bases). CDR3 length: 14 residues. The V end was cut by 3 bases, the J end by 8 bases, with 16 bases between. The germline V gene encodes CDR1 MGHDK and CDR2 SYGVNS. The CDR3 nucleotides read TGTGCCAGCAGTGACCCGGAGAGGGGGGCCGGCTACACCTTC. Translation: CASSDPERGAGYTF.

The chain recombines TRBV29-1 with TRBJ2-3, with D possibly matching TRBD2 (5 bases). This CDR3 contains 14 residues. The germline CDR1 and CDR2 sequences are SQVTM and ANQGSEA. Trimming took 5 bases from V and 4 from J, leaving 16 bases between them. The CDR3 sequence: CSVIPLALSDTQYF. DNA of the CDR3: TGCAGCGTTATTCCGCTAGCTTTATCAGATACGCAGTATTTT.

This clonotype was found many times. V is TRBV10-3 and J is TRBJ2-7; 8 positions agree with TRBD1. Germline trimming cut 4 bases from V and 4 bases from J; bases unmatched to any gene: 6. The V gene's germline CDR1 is ENHRY and CDR2 SYGVKD. The CDR3 is 14 amino acids. Written as DNA, the CDR3 is TGTGCCATCAGTGGGGGACAGGATGCTTACGAGCAGTACTTC. Translated, it gives CAISGGQDAYEQYF.

This clonotype occurred a few times. The chain employs TRBV20-1 and TRBJ2-1; no clear D gene. V was shortened by 5 bases and J by 0 bases, with 5 bases between the two germline ends. Germline V lookup: CDR1 DFQATT, CDR2 SNEGSKA (reference sequence). There are 12 residues in the CDR3. CDR3: CSALLSYNEQFF. CDR3 coding DNA: TGCAGTGCTCTACTCTCCTACAATGAGCAGTTCTTC.

The gene calls are TRBV7-8 and TRBJ2-1; tentatively, D is TRBD1 (6 bases). Trimming cost V 5 bases and J 5 bases, with 19 bases left between them. The CDR3 spans 16 residues. Germline V gene data show CDR1 as SGHVS and CDR2 as FQNEAQ. CDR3 in DNA: TGTGCCAGCAGCCCAGCTTCCTGGGACACCAACAATGAGCAGTTCTTC. This encodes CASSPASWDTNNEQFF.

This clonotype has more than one count but fewer than ten. The rearrangement links TRBV4-1 to TRBJ2-7; 7 nucleotides line up with TRBD1. CDR1 MGHRA and CDR2 YSYEKL come from the germline V gene. This CDR3 contains 13 residues. The V segment lost 7 bases and the J segment 7 bases; nucleotides outside the gene matches: 10. CDR3: CASNNRGMGEQYF. The CDR3 nucleotides read TGCGCCAGCAACAACAGGGGAATGGGAGAGCAGTACTTC.

The table lists this clonotype with many counts. The chain joins TRBV7-3 to TRBJ2-1, with D possibly called TRBD1 or TRBD2 (5 bases each). Germline CDR1 is SGHTA and CDR2 is FQGTGA. V lost 5 bases to trimming and J lost 5 bases, with 28 bases between them. The CDR3 length is 19 residues. CDR3 loop: CASSRGTGISPFRNNEQFF. CDR3 DNA: TGTGCCAGCAGCCGGGGCACAGGTATCAGCCCGTTTCGGAACAATGAGCAGTTCTTC.

This clonotype was detected only a few times. V and J are TRBV20-1 and TRBJ2-7; D uncertain. This CDR3 region has 14 residues. Germline assignment: CDR1 DFQATT and CDR2 SNEGSKA (reference sequence). V was clipped by 0 bases and J by 0 bases, with 9 bases between them. This CDR3 is CSAREIGDSYEQYF. CDR3 coding DNA: TGCAGTGCTAGAGAGATAGGAGACTCCTACGAGCAGTACTTC.

The chain recombines TRBV4-1 with TRBJ2-7; 14 nucleotides align to TRBD2. Germline assignment: CDR1 MGHRA and CDR2 YSYEKL. V trimming: 4 bases; J trimming: 2 bases; junction bases outside the gene matches: 4. CDR3 length: 16 residues. The CDR3 is CASSPGLAGVAYEQYF. The CDR3 DNA reads TGCGCCAGCAGCCCGGGACTAGCGGGAGTAGCCTACGAGCAGTACTTC.

This clonotype was found many times. J is TRBJ2-7 and V is TRBV12-3 or TRBV12-4; D might be TRBD1 or TRBD2, each matching 5 bases. The CDR3 runs 14 residues. The V gene lost 5 bases and the J gene lost 2 bases, with 13 bases spanning the gap. CDR3 sequence reads: CASSEPGRPYEQYF. The CDR3 DNA reads as TGTGCCAGCAGTGAGCCGGGACGACCCTACGAGCAGTACTTC.

The CDR3 nucleotides read TGTGCCAGCAGCCCCACCTATCTAGCGGGATGGATCGGGACCCAGTACTTC. It translates to CASSPTYLAGWIGTQYF. The chain recombines TRBV5-5 with TRBJ2-5; 9 positions agree with TRBD2. The V and J ends lost 4 bases and 7 bases, in that order; junction bases with no gene match: 17. CDR1 is SGHKS, CDR2 YYEKEE, per germline (reference sequence). The CDR3 has 17 residues.

Only a few counts were recorded for this clonotype. The rearrangement joins TRBV7-9 to TRBJ1-1; D unresolved. Germline V CDR1 and CDR2: SEHNR, FQNEAQ (reference sequence). Trimming cost V 5 bases and J 7 bases, with 17 bases left between them. The CDR3 has 14 residues. CDR3 residues: CASSPQLPEIEAFF. The CDR3 DNA reads TGTGCCAGCAGCCCCCAGCTCCCGGAAATTGAAGCTTTCTTT.

In this sample, this clonotype turned up many times. This rearrangement joins TRBV12-3 or TRBV12-4 to TRBJ2-3; no firm D call. The CDR3 totals 11 residues. Trimming cost V 8 bases and J 2 bases, with 5 bases left between them. DNA of the CDR3: TGTGCCAGCGGGTACACAGATACGCAGTATTTT. It is translated as CASGYTDTQYF.

This clonotype came up a few times. The chain carries TRBV24-1 and TRBJ2-1; TRBD2 matches 10 bases. Germline assignment: CDR1 KGHDR and CDR2 SFDVKD. Losses at the gene ends were 5 bases for V and 6 bases for J; bases not matched to a gene: 9. There are 16 residues in the CDR3. Here the CDR3 reads CATSGSSGRALNEQFF. The CDR3, as DNA: TGTGCCACCAGTGGCTCCAGCGGGAGGGCCCTCAATGAGCAGTTCTTC.

The chain employs TRBV7-2 and TRBJ2-2; D possibly corresponds to TRBD1 (6 bases). V lost 0 bases to trimming and J lost 5 bases, with 10 bases between them. This CDR3 contains 15 residues. The germline CDR1 and CDR2 sequences are SGHTA and FQGNSA. CDR3 sequence: CASSLAGTQTGELFF. CDR3 DNA sequence: TGTGCCAGCAGCTTAGCGGGGACACAAACCGGGGAGCTGTTTTTT.

V usage is TRBV18 and J usage is TRBJ1-1; no clear D. Germline V gene sequence: CDR1 KGHSH, CDR2 LQKENI. The V end lost 0 bases, the J end lost 1 base, and 3 bases lay between the germline ends. The CDR3 has 13 amino acids. CDR3 amino acids: CASSPPKNTEAFF. The CDR3 bases are TGTGCCAGCTCACCACCGAAGAACACTGAAGCTTTCTTT.

V and J are TRBV29-1 and TRBJ2-3; 7 nucleotides agree with TRBD2. The CDR3 is 15 residues long. Germline trimming cut 1 base from V and 1 base from J; bases unmatched to any gene: 5. From germline, CDR1 is SQVTM and CDR2 ANQGSEA. The CDR3 spells CSVEGPGLRTDTQYF. The CDR3 region has the DNA TGCAGCGTTGAAGGGCCGGGACTACGCACAGATACGCAGTATTTT.

The genes are TRBV11-2 and TRBJ2-1, with 13 positions matching TRBD2. The CDR3 runs 18 residues. Trimming removed 4 bases from V and 2 bases from J; junction bases left unmatched: 8. Germline-derived CDR1 and CDR2 are SGHAT and FQNNGV. CDR3 nucleotides: TGTGCCAGCAGCTCCGGAGGGACTAGCGGGATTGCCTACAATGAGCAGTTCTTC. It codes for CASSSGGTSGIAYNEQFF.

This clonotype occurred once. This chain uses TRBV12-3 or TRBV12-4 with TRBJ2-7, with 11 positions matching TRBD2. J was trimmed by 4 bases and V by 6 bases; bases with no gene match: 14. CDR3 size: 17 residues. The CDR3 region is CASSPRAHSGRAYEQYF. CDR3 coding DNA: TGTGCCAGCAGCCCACGGGCCCATAGCGGGAGGGCTTACGAGCAGTACTTC.